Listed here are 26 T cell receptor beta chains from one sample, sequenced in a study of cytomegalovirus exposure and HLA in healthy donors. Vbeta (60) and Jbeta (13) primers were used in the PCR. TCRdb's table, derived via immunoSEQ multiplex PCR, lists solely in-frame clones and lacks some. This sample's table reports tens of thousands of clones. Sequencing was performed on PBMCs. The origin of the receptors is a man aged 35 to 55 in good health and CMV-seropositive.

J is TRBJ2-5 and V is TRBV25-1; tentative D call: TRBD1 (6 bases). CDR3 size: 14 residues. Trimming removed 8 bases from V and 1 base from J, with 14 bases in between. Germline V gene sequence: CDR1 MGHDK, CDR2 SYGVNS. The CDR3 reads CASGGYRAQETQYF. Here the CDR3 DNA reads TGTGCCAGCGGAGGCTACAGGGCCCAAGAGACCCAGTACTTC.

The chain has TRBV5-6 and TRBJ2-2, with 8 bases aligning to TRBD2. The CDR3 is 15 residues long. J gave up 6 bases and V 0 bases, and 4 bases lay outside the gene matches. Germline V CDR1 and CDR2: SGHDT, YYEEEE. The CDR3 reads CASSLVGGAAGELFF. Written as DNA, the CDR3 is TGTGCCAGCAGCTTGGTCGGGGGGGCCGCCGGGGAGCTGTTTTTT.

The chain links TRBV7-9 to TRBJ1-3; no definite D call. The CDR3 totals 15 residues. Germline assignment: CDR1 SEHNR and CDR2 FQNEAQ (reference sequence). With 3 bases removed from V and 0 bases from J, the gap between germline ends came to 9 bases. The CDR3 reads CASSFGGPSGNTIYF. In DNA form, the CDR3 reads TGTGCCAGCAGCTTCGGCGGCCCCTCTGGAAACACCATATATTTT.

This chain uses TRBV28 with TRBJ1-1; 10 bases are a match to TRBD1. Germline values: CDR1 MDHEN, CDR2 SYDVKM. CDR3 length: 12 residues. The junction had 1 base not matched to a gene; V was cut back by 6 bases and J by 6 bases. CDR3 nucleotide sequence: TGTGCCAGCAGGGGGACAGGGGCTGAAGCTTTCTTT. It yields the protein CASRGTGAEAFF.

Written as DNA, the CDR3 is TGTGCCAGCAGTTCTAGCGGATTGAGCACAGATACGCAGTATTTT. Its translation: CASSSSGLSTDTQYF. The rearrangement links TRBV6-5 to TRBJ2-3; 7 nucleotides line up with TRBD2. Germline lookup yields CDR1 MNHEY and CDR2 SVGAGI. The CDR3 is 15 amino acids. The ends lost 4 bases at V and 0 bases at J; junction bases unmatched: 4.

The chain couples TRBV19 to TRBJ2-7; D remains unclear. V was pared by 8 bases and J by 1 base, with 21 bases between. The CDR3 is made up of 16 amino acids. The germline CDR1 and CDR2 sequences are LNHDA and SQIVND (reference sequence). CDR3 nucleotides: TGTGCCAGTCTAATAACGGCGGCGATATATTCCTACGAGCAGTACTTC. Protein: CASLITAAIYSYEQYF.

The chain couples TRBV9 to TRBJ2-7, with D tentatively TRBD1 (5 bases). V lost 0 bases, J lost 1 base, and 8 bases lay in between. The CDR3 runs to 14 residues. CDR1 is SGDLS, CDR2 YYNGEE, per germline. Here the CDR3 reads CASSVEGASYEQYF. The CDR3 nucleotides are TGTGCCAGCAGCGTAGAAGGGGCATCCTACGAGCAGTACTTC.

This CDR3 reads CASSYLNRVSTEAFF. DNA for the CDR3: TGTGCCAGCAGTTACCTGAACAGGGTGAGCACTGAAGCTTTCTTT. V usage is TRBV6-5 and J usage is TRBJ1-1, with D maybe TRBD1 (6 bases). Germline V CDR1 and CDR2: MNHEY, SVGAGI. This CDR3 comprises 15 residues. The V and J ends lost 2 bases and 4 bases respectively, with 14 bases between them.

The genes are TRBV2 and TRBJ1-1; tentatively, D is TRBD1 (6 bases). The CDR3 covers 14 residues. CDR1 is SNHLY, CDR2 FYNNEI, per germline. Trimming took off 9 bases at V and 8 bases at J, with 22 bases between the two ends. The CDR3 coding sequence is TGTGCCAGTCAGATCCCCCCGGGACAATCCGAAGCTTTCTTT. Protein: CASQIPPGQSEAFF.

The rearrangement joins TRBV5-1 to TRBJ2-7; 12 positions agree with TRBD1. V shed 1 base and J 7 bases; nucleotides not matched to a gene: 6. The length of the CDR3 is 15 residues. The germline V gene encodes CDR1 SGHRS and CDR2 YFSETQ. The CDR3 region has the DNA TGCGCCAGCAGCTTGACGGGGACAGGGGGCCGGGAGCAGTACTTC. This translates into CASSLTGTGGREQYF.

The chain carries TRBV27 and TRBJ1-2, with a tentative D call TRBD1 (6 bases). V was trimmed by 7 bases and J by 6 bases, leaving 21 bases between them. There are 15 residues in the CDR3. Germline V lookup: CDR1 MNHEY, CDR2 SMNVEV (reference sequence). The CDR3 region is CASTFSFDRMNGYTF. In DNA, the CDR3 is TGTGCCAGCACCTTCAGCTTTGACAGGATGAATGGCTACACCTTC.

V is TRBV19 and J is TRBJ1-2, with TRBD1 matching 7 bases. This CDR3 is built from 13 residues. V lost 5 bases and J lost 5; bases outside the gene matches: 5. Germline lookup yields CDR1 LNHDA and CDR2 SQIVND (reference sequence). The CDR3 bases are TGTGCCAGTAGTTTGGGACAGTTTTATGGCTACACCTTC. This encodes CASSLGQFYGYTF.

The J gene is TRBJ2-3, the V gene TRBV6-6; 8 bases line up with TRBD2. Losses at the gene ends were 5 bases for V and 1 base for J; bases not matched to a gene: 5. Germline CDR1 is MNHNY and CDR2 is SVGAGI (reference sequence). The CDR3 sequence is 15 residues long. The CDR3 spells CASSLSGEGTDTQYF. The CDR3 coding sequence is TGTGCCAGCAGTCTTAGCGGGGAAGGCACAGATACGCAGTATTTT.

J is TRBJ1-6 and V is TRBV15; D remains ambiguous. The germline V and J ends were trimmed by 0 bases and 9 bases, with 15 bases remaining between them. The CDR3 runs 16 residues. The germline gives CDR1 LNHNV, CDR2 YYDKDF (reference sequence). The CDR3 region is CATSRDRDFRASPLHF. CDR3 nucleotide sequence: TGTGCCACCAGCAGAGACCGGGATTTTAGGGCTTCACCCCTCCACTTT. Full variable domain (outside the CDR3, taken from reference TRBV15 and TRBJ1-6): DAMVIQNPRYQVTQFGKPVTLSCSQTLNHNVMYWYQQKSSQAPKLLFHYYDKDFNNEADTPDNFQSRRPNTSFCFLDIRSPGLGDTAMYLCATSRDRDFRASPLHFGNGTRLTVT.

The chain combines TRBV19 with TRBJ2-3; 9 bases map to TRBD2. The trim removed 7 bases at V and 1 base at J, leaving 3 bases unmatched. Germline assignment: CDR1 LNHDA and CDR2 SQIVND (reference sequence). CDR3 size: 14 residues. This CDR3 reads CASNQRGGTDTQYF. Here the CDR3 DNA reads TGTGCCAGTAATCAGCGGGGGGGCACAGATACGCAGTATTTT.

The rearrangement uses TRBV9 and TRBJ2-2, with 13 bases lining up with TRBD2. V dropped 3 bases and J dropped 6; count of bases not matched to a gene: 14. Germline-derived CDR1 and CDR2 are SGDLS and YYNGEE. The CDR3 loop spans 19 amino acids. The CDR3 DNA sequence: TGTGCCAGCAGCGCACTCGGACAGGGGGGACTAGCGGGACCCGGGGAGCTGTTTTTT. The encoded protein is CASSALGQGGLAGPGELFF. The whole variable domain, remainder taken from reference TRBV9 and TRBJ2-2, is DSGVTQTPKHLITATGQRVTLRCSPRSGDLSVYWYQQSLDQGLQFLIQYYNGEERAKGNILERFSAQQFPDLHSELNLSSLELGDSALYFCASSALGQGGLAGPGELFFGEGSRLTVL.

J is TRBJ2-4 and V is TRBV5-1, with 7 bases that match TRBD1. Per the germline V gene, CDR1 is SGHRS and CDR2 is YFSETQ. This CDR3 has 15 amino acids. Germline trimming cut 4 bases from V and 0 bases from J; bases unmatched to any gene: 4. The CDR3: CASSPNRGAKNIQYF. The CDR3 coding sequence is TGCGCCAGCAGCCCTAACAGGGGAGCCAAAAACATTCAGTACTTC. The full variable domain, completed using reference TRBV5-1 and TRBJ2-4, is KAGVTQTPRYLIKTRGQQVTLSCSPISGHRSVSWYQQTPGQGLQFLFEYFSETQRNKGNFPGRFSGRQFSNSRSEMNVSTLELGDSALYLCASSPNRGAKNIQYFGAGTRLSVL.

CDR3 protein: CASSRDLGETQYF. The CDR3 coding sequence is TGTGCCAGCAGCCGGGACTTGGGGGAGACCCAGTACTTC. The chain carries TRBV7-6 and TRBJ2-5; TRBD2 is a possible D gene (6 bases). Germline values: CDR1 SGHVS, CDR2 FNYEAQ. V lost 5 bases and J lost 5, with 12 bases in between. CDR3 size: 13 residues.

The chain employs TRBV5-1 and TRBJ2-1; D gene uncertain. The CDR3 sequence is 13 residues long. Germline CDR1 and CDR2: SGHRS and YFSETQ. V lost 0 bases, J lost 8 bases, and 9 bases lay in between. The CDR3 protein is CASSLDTSDEQFF. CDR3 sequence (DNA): TGCGCCAGCAGCTTGGATACGAGCGATGAGCAGTTCTTC.

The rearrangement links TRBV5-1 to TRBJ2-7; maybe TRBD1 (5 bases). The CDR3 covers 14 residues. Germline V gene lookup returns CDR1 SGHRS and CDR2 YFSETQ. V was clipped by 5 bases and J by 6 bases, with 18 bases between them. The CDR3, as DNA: TGCGCCAGCAGGGCTCAGGGTTTCGGTGGCGAGCAGTACTTC. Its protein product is CASRAQGFGGEQYF.

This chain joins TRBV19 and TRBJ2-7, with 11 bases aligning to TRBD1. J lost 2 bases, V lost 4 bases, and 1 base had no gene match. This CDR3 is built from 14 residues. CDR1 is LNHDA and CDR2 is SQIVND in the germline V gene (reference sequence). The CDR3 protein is CASSRGQGAYEQYF. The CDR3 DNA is TGTGCCAGTAGTAGGGGACAGGGGGCCTACGAGCAGTACTTC.

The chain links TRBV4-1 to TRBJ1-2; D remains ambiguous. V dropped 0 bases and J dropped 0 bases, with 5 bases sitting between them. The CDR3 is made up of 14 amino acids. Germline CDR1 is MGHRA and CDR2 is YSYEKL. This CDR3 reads CASSQDIANYGYTF. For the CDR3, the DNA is TGCGCCAGCAGCCAAGACATAGCTAACTATGGCTACACCTTC.

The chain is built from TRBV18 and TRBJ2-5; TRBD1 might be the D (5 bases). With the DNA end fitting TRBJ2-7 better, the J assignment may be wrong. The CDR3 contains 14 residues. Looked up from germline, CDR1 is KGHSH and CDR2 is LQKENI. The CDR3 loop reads CASSPPPGRIEQYF. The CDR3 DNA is TGTGCCAGCTCACCACCACCAGGGCGAATCGAGCAGTACTTC.

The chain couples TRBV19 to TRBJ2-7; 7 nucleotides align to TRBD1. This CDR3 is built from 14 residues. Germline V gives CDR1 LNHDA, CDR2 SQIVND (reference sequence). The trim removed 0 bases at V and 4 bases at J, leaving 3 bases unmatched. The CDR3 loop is CASSIDHRGYEQYF. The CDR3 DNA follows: TGTGCCAGTAGTATAGATCACAGGGGATACGAGCAGTACTTC.

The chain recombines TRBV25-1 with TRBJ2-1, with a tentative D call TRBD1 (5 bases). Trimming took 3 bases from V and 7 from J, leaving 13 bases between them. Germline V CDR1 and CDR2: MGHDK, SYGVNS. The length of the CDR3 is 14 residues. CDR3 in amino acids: CASSESGRWNEQFF. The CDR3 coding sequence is TGTGCCAGCAGTGAGTCAGGGCGGTGGAATGAGCAGTTCTTC.

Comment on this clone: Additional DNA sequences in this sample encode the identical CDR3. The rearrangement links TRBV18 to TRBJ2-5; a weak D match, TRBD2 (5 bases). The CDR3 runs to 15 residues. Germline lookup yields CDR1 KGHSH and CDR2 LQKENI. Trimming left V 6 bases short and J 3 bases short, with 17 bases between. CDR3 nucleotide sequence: TGTGCCAGCTCGGCTGGCCCGCCCGGGGAAGAGACCCAGTACTTC. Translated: CASSAGPPGEETQYF.